The clone carrying this T cell receptor (beta chain) was counted ten times or more. What it binds is unknown. The data were taken from a study of shared clonotypes between healthy human individuals. CDR3 size: 15 residues. Looked up from germline, CDR1 is MGHDK and CDR2 is SYGVNS. Trimming shortened V by 4 bases and J by 8 bases, and 17 bases separated the two germline ends. Sequenced by immunoSEQ multiplex PCR; TCRdb stores in-frame clones only, minus some. This table holds roughly 700,000 clones, about 74% found once. Points from the study as a whole: In having few donors, the study represented limited genetic and exposure-history diversity.

The chain combines TRBV25-1 with TRBJ1-4; the D gene is possibly TRBD1 (6 bases). The sequence was collected from a woman aged 25 to 45 in good health. The sequencing sample was made of memory CD4+ T cells sorted from blood. The subset was: CD45RA-negative fraction. CDR3 in amino acids: CASSGIQGSREKLFF. CDR3 coding DNA: TGTGCCAGCAGTGGAATCCAGGGGTCTCGGGAAAAACTGTTTTTT.